Below are 26 T cell receptor beta chains sequenced from a single sample in a study of T cell responses to AZD1222 COVID-19 vaccine. Assay used: immunoSEQ multiplex PCR; TCRdb lists only in-frame clones, some missing. The table includes around 150,000 clones, about 90% detected once. The sequencing used peripheral blood, collected on day 0 of AZD1222 vaccination. These receptors all stem from an adult in good health.

The gene calls are TRBV29-1 and TRBJ1-2, with D maybe TRBD1 (5 bases). Between the trimmed V and J ends, which lost 7 bases and 5 bases, there was a span of 14 bases. This CDR3 spans 12 amino acids. The V gene's germline CDR1 is SQVTM and CDR2 ANQGSEA. The CDR3 nucleotides are TGCAGCGCCCGGGACGGCTCATATGGCTACACCTTC. Protein: CSARDGSYGYTF.

The chain carries TRBV7-9 and TRBJ1-6; no clear D. Deletions cut 1 base from V and 7 bases from J, with 8 bases between. Germline V gives CDR1 SEHNR, CDR2 FQNEAQ (reference sequence). There are 14 residues in the CDR3. CDR3 bases: TGTGCCAGCAGCTTAGGGCAAAGCAATTCACCCCTCCACTTT. Its translation: CASSLGQSNSPLHF. The full variable domain, its missing parts supplied by reference TRBV7-9 and TRBJ1-6, is DTGVSQNPRHKITKRGQNVTFRCDPISEHNRLYWYRQTLGQGPEFLTYFQNEAQLEKSRLLSDRFSAERPKGSFSTLEIQRTEQGDSAMYLCASSLGQSNSPLHFGNGTRLTVT.

This clone was found once. This chain joins TRBV5-4 and TRBJ1-2, with 9 bases that match TRBD1. V lost 0 bases to trimming and J lost 5 bases; unmatched junction nucleotides: 8. Germline V lookup: CDR1 SGHNT, CDR2 YYREEE (reference sequence). CDR3 length: 16 amino acids. The CDR3: CASSLDRQGVGYGYTF. In DNA, the CDR3 is TGTGCCAGCAGCTTGGATCGACAGGGGGTGGGGTATGGCTACACCTTC.

The sample holds a few counts of this clone. The CDR3 region has the DNA TGTGCCAGCAGCTACCGGACTCGGTCGGAGACCCAGTACTTC. As protein: CASSYRTRSETQYF. The rearrangement uses TRBV5-6 and TRBJ2-5, with a tentative D call TRBD2 (5 bases). Germline values: CDR1 SGHDT, CDR2 YYEEEE. V dropped 3 bases and J dropped 5 bases, with 14 bases sitting between them. The CDR3 runs 14 residues.

The chain couples TRBV19 to TRBJ1-1, with 12 bases identical to TRBD1. The germline V gene has CDR1 LNHDA and CDR2 SQIVND (reference sequence). V lost 5 bases, J lost 5 bases, and 15 bases stayed unmatched. The CDR3 spans 18 residues. In DNA form, the CDR3 reads TGTGCCAGTAGTCTCTACGGGACAGGGGGCTTCGGCAGGACTGAAGCTTTCTTT. Encoded protein: CASSLYGTGGFGRTEAFF.

V usage is TRBV9 and J usage is TRBJ1-2; TRBD1 agrees at 10 bases. The CDR3 has 14 residues. CDR1 and CDR2 from the germline V gene are SGDLS and YYNGEE. Germline trimming cut 9 bases from V and 3 bases from J; bases unmatched to any gene: 8. This chain's CDR3 is CATTGTGDDYGYTF. DNA of the CDR3: TGTGCCACAACCGGGACAGGGGATGACTATGGCTACACCTTC. Using reference TRBV9 and TRBJ1-2 for the parts outside the CDR3, the full variable domain is DSGVTQTPKHLITATGQRVTLRCSPRSGDLSVYWYQQSLDQGLQFLIQYYNGEERAKGNILERFSAQQFPDLHSELNLSSLELGDSALYFCATTGTGDDYGYTFGSGTRLTVV.

The V gene is TRBV5-1, the J gene TRBJ1-1; D is possibly TRBD1 (5 bases). The V end was cut by 7 bases, the J end by 1 base, with 8 bases between. The CDR3 has 12 amino acids. The germline V gene encodes CDR1 SGHRS and CDR2 YFSETQ. CDR3 in amino acids: CASRTGNTEAFF. The DNA of the CDR3 is TGCGCCAGCCGAACAGGGAACACTGAAGCTTTCTTT.

The rearrangement links TRBV5-6 to TRBJ1-1; D gene unclear. This CDR3 comprises 13 residues. In germline, CDR1 is SGHDT, CDR2 YYEEEE. Trimming cost V 3 bases and J 7 bases, with 13 bases left between them. CDR3 sequence reads: CASSSDHYFEAFF. For the CDR3, the DNA is TGTGCCAGCAGCTCGGACCATTACTTTGAAGCTTTCTTT.

This clone has a single count. V usage is TRBV7-9 and J usage is TRBJ1-2, with D maybe TRBD1 (5 bases). Trimming took 8 bases from V and 0 from J, leaving 13 bases between them. Germline V CDR1 and CDR2: SEHNR, FQNEAQ (reference sequence). This CDR3 spans 14 amino acids. For the CDR3, the DNA is TGTGCCAGCCAAGCAGGGAGCGCTAACTATGGCTACACCTTC. Its protein is CASQAGSANYGYTF.

The chain has TRBV3-1 (or the pseudogene TRBV3-2) and TRBJ1-3; weak D call: TRBD1 (5 bases). Germline CDR1 reads LGHDT; CDR2 reads YNNKEL (reference sequence). Trimming stripped 3 bases from V and 0 bases from J, with 9 bases between. This CDR3 contains 15 residues. The CDR3 bases are TGTGCCAGCAGCCACCGGACACGCTCTGGAAACACCATATATTTT. This encodes CASSHRTRSGNTIYF.

This sequence joins TRBV27 and TRBJ1-1; 8 bases fit TRBD1. The CDR3 is 14 residues long. Trimming cost V 3 bases and J 5 bases; bases outside gene matches: 5. CDR1 is MNHEY, CDR2 SMNVEV, per germline (reference sequence). The CDR3 bases are TGTGCCAGCAGTTTTGCAGGGGGCGCGACTGAAGCTTTCTTT. Its translation is CASSFAGGATEAFF.

This chain connects TRBV4-3 to TRBJ1-6; TRBD1 might be the D (5 bases). The length of the CDR3 is 15 residues. V gave up 0 bases and J gave up 10 bases, with 13 bases separating them. CDR1 and CDR2 from the germline V gene are LGHNA and YSLEER. CDR3 amino acids: CASSQDLQGGSPLHF. DNA of the CDR3: TGCGCCAGCAGCCAAGATCTTCAGGGAGGATCACCCCTCCACTTT.

This clone was counted a single time. V usage is TRBV5-5 and J usage is TRBJ1-3; the match to TRBD1 covers 8 bases. CDR3 size: 18 residues. V dropped 4 bases and J dropped 0; count of bases not matched to a gene: 12. Germline CDR1 reads SGHKS; CDR2 reads YYEKEE (reference sequence). CDR3 DNA: TGTGCCAGCAGCCAGGGACAGGTGGTCGAACGCTCTGGAAACACCATATATTTT. This sequence encodes CASSQGQVVERSGNTIYF.

The chain employs TRBV6-4 and TRBJ1-1; D is undetermined. Germline values: CDR1 MRHNA, CDR2 SNTAGT. Deletions cut 6 bases from V and 1 base from J, with 9 bases between. This CDR3 region has 13 residues. CDR3 sequence: CASRPGENTEAFF. The CDR3 DNA sequence: TGTGCCAGCAGGCCGGGAGAGAACACTGAAGCTTTCTTT.

V usage is TRBV29-1 and J usage is TRBJ1-2, with 7 bases fitting TRBD1. Germline V gives CDR1 SQVTM, CDR2 ANQGSEA. The ends lost 6 bases at V and 7 bases at J; junction bases unmatched: 14. This CDR3 is 14 amino acids long. CDR3 sequence: CSVASGTEVSGYTF. The DNA of the CDR3 is TGCAGCGTCGCCTCCGGGACAGAGGTCTCTGGCTACACCTTC.

This clone showed up just a few times. This rearrangement joins TRBV3-1 (or the pseudogene TRBV3-2) to TRBJ1-2, with 9 bases that match TRBD1. V was clipped by 1 base and J by 6 bases; unmatched bases: 18. This CDR3 is 19 amino acids long. CDR1 is LGHDT, CDR2 YNNKEL, per germline (reference sequence). DNA for the CDR3: TGTGCCAGCAGCCAAGTCGGCGGACAGGGGAATTGGATTGATAATGGCTACACCTTC. It codes for CASSQVGGQGNWIDNGYTF.

This clone was observed a single time. V usage is TRBV7-3 and J usage is TRBJ2-1; either TRBD1 or TRBD2 may supply D (5 bases each). Trimming pared 2 bases from V and 2 bases from J, leaving 10 bases between. Germline CDR1 reads SGHTA; CDR2 reads FQGTGA. The CDR3 is made up of 15 amino acids. CDR3 residues: CASSLGTNAYNEQFF. DNA of the CDR3: TGTGCCAGCAGCTTAGGGACCAACGCCTACAATGAGCAGTTCTTC.

The gene calls are TRBV12-3 or TRBV12-4 and TRBJ2-7; possible D gene TRBD1, 5 bases. Trimming cost V 6 bases and J 4 bases, with 13 bases left between them. This CDR3 has 13 amino acids. CDR3 in DNA: TGTGCCAGCAGCAAACCAGGGCCTTACGAGCAGTACTTC. Translation: CASSKPGPYEQYF.

This chain connects TRBV27 to TRBJ2-1; 9 bases match TRBD2. The junction had 8 bases not matched to a gene; V was cut back by 7 bases and J by 1 base. Per the germline V gene, CDR1 is MNHEY and CDR2 is SMNVEV (reference sequence). CDR3 size: 16 residues. The CDR3: CASTSGRYESYNEQFF. CDR3 in DNA: TGTGCCAGCACGAGCGGGAGGTACGAGTCCTACAATGAGCAGTTCTTC.

The chain couples TRBV7-8 to TRBJ1-3; no firm D call. Trimming stripped 7 bases from V and 1 base from J, with 14 bases between. Germline assignment: CDR1 SGHVS and CDR2 FQNEAQ. The CDR3 extends over 15 amino acids. The CDR3 DNA follows: TGTGCCAGCACCATCGGGTCGGGGTCTGGAAACACCATATATTTT. Translated, it gives CASTIGSGSGNTIYF.

This clone was seen only once. The chain employs TRBV7-9 and TRBJ2-2; 7 bases agree with TRBD1. From germline, CDR1 is SEHNR and CDR2 FQNEAQ (reference sequence). With 5 bases clipped from V and 7 bases from J, the junction kept 16 bases outside the gene matches. This CDR3 spans 17 amino acids. CDR3 bases: TGTGCCAGCAGCCCACCAGGGCCACAGGGGAAGGTCGGGGAGCTGTTTTTT. Protein product: CASSPPGPQGKVGELFF.

V usage is TRBV5-1 and J usage is TRBJ2-7; D perhaps matches TRBD1 (5 bases). V was clipped by 4 bases and J by 0 bases, with 11 bases between them. CDR3 size: 14 residues. The germline V gene encodes CDR1 SGHRS and CDR2 YFSETQ. This chain's CDR3 is CASSKQVNSYEQYF. CDR3 DNA: TGCGCCAGCAGCAAACAGGTAAACTCCTACGAGCAGTACTTC.

The gene calls are TRBV18 and TRBJ1-1; 9 positions match TRBD1. CDR1 is KGHSH and CDR2 is LQKENI in the germline V gene. V was pared by 4 bases and J by 1 base, with 4 bases of the junction left unmatched. This CDR3 comprises 15 residues. The CDR3 DNA sequence: TGTGCCAGCTCACTAGGGACAGGGTCGAACACTGAAGCTTTCTTT. Encoded protein: CASSLGTGSNTEAFF. The full variable domain, completed using reference TRBV18 and TRBJ1-1, is NAGVMQNPRHLVRRRGQEARLRCSPMKGHSHVYWYRQLPEEGLKFMVYLQKENIIDESGMPKERFSAEFPKEGPSILRIQQVVRGDSAAYFCASSLGTGSNTEAFFGQGTRLTVV.

This clone was detected once. The CDR3 reads CASGLTGLSYEQYF. In DNA form, the CDR3 reads TGTGCTAGTGGTCTGACAGGCCTCTCCTACGAGCAGTACTTC. The chain carries TRBV12-5 and TRBJ2-7; D is perhaps TRBD1 (6 bases). This CDR3 has 14 residues. Germline CDR1 and CDR2: LGHNT and FRNRAP. V lost 5 bases, J lost 0 bases, and 11 bases lay in between.

The J gene is TRBJ2-7, the V gene TRBV6-2 or TRBV6-3; perhaps TRBD1 as D (7 bases). Trimming shortened V by 6 bases and J by 7 bases, and 22 bases separated the two germline ends. CDR3 length: 15 amino acids. Germline CDR1 and CDR2: MNHEY and SVGEGT. The CDR3 DNA follows: TGTGCCAGCAGCCCTATCGACAGGGACGGGAGTGAGCAGTACTTC. Translating gives CASSPIDRDGSEQYF.

This clone is a singleton in its sample. This chain links TRBV29-1 with TRBJ1-1; possible D gene TRBD1, 5 bases. From germline, CDR1 is SQVTM and CDR2 ANQGSEA. This CDR3 comprises 12 residues. V was pared by 6 bases and J by 1 base, with 9 bases between. CDR3: CSVGLQNTEAFF. CDR3 nucleotide sequence: TGCAGCGTGGGACTTCAGAACACTGAAGCTTTCTTT. Complete variable domain (other parts from reference TRBV29-1 and TRBJ1-1): SAVISQKPSRDICQRGTSLTIQCQVDSQVTMMFWYRQQPGQSLTLIATANQGSEATYESGFVIDKFPISRPNLTFSTLTVSNMSPEDSSIYLCSVGLQNTEAFFGQGTRLTVV.